This entry concerns a single T cell receptor beta chain. The antigen is not known. Generated by immunoSEQ multiplex PCR, the TCRdb table keeps only in-frame clones and is missing some. The table records 30,000 to 40,000 clones, around 83% of them present only once. The germline gives CDR1 SGHTA, CDR2 FQGNSA. V lost 1 base and J 2 bases, leaving 21 bases between the germline ends. The CDR3 runs 18 residues. The sample belongs to a study of a mutant IDH1 vaccine in newly diagnosed glioma. Time point given: week 11, during vaccination. Every vaccine dose comprised 300 ug of mutant IDH1 20-mer peptide plus topical imiquimod. General study results and limits: Immune responses induced by vaccination arose in 93.3% of the patients.

Sequencing was performed on PBMCs, taken from a glioma patient whose treatment included an IDH1 peptide vaccine. The receptor was isolated from a man aged 40-50 years with glioma. J is TRBJ2-7 and V is TRBV7-2; tentative D call: TRBD2 (6 bases). The CDR3 nucleotides read TGTGCCAGCAGCTTAGTTGCAGGTTGGGCGGGAAACACCTACGAGCAGTACTTC. Residues: CASSLVAGWAGNTYEQYF.